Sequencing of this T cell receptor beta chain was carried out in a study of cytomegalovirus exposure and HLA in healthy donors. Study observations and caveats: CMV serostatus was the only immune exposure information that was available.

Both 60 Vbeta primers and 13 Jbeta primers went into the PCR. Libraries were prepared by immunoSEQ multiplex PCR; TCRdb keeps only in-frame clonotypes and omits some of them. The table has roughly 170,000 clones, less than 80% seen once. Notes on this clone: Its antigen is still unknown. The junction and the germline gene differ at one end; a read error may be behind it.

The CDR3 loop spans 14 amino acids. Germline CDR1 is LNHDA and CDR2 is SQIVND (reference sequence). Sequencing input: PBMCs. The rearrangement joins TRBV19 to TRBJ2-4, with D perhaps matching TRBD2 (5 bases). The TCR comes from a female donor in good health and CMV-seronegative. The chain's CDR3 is CASSIVGNKNSQYF. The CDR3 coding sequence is TGTGCCAGTAGTATAGTCGGGAACAAAAACAGTCAGTACTTC.